The 27 T cell receptor delta chains below come from one sample, sequenced in a study of γδ T cells in repeated Plasmodium falciparum infection. TCRdb used CATT to re-call clones from the multiplex PCR reads. The table has some 51,000 delta-chain clones, 1.5% to 2% seen once. Flow sorting of PBMC yielded separate Vgamma9/Vdelta2+ and Vdelta2-negative gammadelta T cell populations for bulk repertoire analysis. Specimen: gamma-delta T cells from blood. Source of these receptors: a pool of human donors (malaria-infected and uninfected, not separated).

This clone was observed at least ten times. One base away lies a much larger clone, so this may be a sequencing read error. The chain combines TRDV3 with TRDJ1; D may be TRDD2 (5 bases). Germline V gene lookup returns CDR1 TVYSNPD and CDR2 GDNSRS (reference sequence). This CDR3 is 13 amino acids long. V lost 4 bases and J lost 9, with 21 bases in between. The CDR3 spells CASYMFPAYELIF. The CDR3 coding sequence is TGTGCCTCCTACATGTTTCCTGCCTACGAACTCATCTTT.

This clone was picked up a small number of times. TCRdb attributes to this sequence the protein of a much larger clone, which differs from the DNA translation at residue 12; a read error is likely, and the protein displayed is translated from the DNA. The chain couples TRAV38-2/DV8 to TRDJ1; 8 bases line up with TRDD2. No J gene is reported in TCRdb; it was inferred here by comparing the DNA with germline. Germline V CDR1 and CDR2: TSESDYY, QEAYKQQN. The CDR3 spans 23 residues. With 2 bases clipped from V and 2 bases from J, the junction kept 29 bases outside the gene matches. The CDR3 DNA follows: TGTGCTTATAGGAGTTACTTCCTACGGATGAGTGAGGGACCCCGTAAGAGAACCGATAAACTCATCTTT. Residues: CAYRSYFLRMSEGPRKRTDKLIF.

This clone came up a few times. TCRdb has a much larger clone's protein, which differs at residue 8 from the translation of this DNA, likely because of a read error; what is shown is the protein translated from the DNA. The V and J genes are TRDV1 and TRDJ1; 9 positions agree with TRDD3. TCRdb supplies no J gene; here it was assigned by aligning the nucleotide sequence to germline. The V and J ends lost 1 base and 0 bases, in that order; junction bases with no gene match: 21. The CDR3 spans 22 residues. Germline V gene lookup returns CDR1 TSWWSYY and CDR2 QGS. CDR3 protein: CALGEPPALGGYSISYTDKLIF. CDR3 nucleotides: TGTGCTCTTGGGGAACCTCCTGCTCTGGGGGGATACTCAATTTCGTACACCGATAAACTCATCTTT.

This clone was recorded many times. The protein TCRdb lists belongs to a much larger clone and differs from this DNA's translation at residue 11, which points to a read error; the protein shown is made from the DNA. No J gene call was made, and the V gene is TRDV3; the table calls TRDD3, which could not be checked here. CDR1 TVYSNPD and CDR2 GDNSRS come from the germline V gene (reference sequence). This CDR3 is built from 13 residues. CDR3 in amino acids: CASTAFRGDKPIF. In DNA form, the CDR3 reads TGTGCCTCCACGGCCTTCCGGGGCGATAAACCCATCTTT.

This clone was found once. One end of the junction does not line up with germline, which may come from a read error. V and J are TRDV1 and TRDJ2; TRDD3 aligns across 10 bases. The J gene, not given by TCRdb, was assigned here from a germline match of the nucleotide sequence. This CDR3 region has 19 residues. Germline CDR1 is TSWWSYY and CDR2 is QGS. Written as DNA, the CDR3 is TGCTCTGGGGAGACCTTAACCAGTACTGGGGGATTAAGGACAGCACAACTCTTCTTT. Protein product: CSGETLTSTGGLRTAQLFF.

Comments on this clone: This probably arose from a read error, given a far larger clone one base away. Other DNA sequences in this specimen translate into the identical CDR3. J is TRDJ1 and V is TRDV1, with TRDD3 identical over 11 bases. Here the J gene came from matching the DNA to germline, since TCRdb omits it. The CDR3 is 24 residues long. V trimming: 2 bases; J trimming: 4 bases; junction bases outside the gene matches: 30. Per the germline V gene, CDR1 is TSWWSYY and CDR2 is QGS. Written as DNA, the CDR3 is TGTGCTCTTGGGGAAACTGCGGTTCGGAATGATCTAATCGTACTGGGGGATAATCACGATAAACTCATCTTT. Its translation is CALGETAVRNDLIVLGDNHDKLIF.

At least ten counts were recorded for this clone. A far larger clone is a single base away, which makes a read error likely. At the DNA level, this CDR3 is encoded by other sequences in the same sample as well. The V gene was identified as TRDV2, while no J gene was called; the D call of TRDD3 is as the table states it, not checked on the DNA. This CDR3 is built from 19 residues. Per germline, CDR1 GEAIGNYY and CDR2 EKD. The CDR3 DNA is TGTGCCTGTGACACCGGTAACCTCTACTGGGGGACCGACACCGATAAGCTCATCTTT. Protein sequence: CACDTGNLYWGTDTDKLIF.

Comment on this clone: It is likely a read error: a sequence one base away is far more abundant. Other DNA sequences from this sample encode an identical CDR3 as well. V gene TRDV3 combines with J gene TRDJ1; 9 bases line up with TRDD3. CDR1 and CDR2 from the germline V gene are TVYSNPD and GDNSRS (reference sequence). The CDR3 loop spans 26 amino acids. CDR3 region: CAYGSFLKPLLLGDPEYPPTVYKLIF. CDR3 nucleotide sequence: TGTGCATACGGATCCTTCCTTAAGCCCCTGTTACTGGGGGACCCCGAATACCCCCCCACTGTTTATAAACTCATCTTT.

This clone has a handful of counts. TCRdb records a much larger clone's protein for this DNA, with a difference at residue 11 that likely arises from a read error; the protein given is the translation of the DNA. The chain has TRDV2 and TRDJ1; the D gene is possibly TRDD3 (5 bases). TCRdb offers no J gene call, so here the DNA was matched to germline to obtain one. Germline CDR1 reads GEAIGNYY; CDR2 reads EKD. There are 15 residues in the CDR3. CDR3 nucleotides: TGTGCCTGTGAGCGGCGGGGGGCCCTCACCGAGAAACTCATCTTT. Its translation: CACERRGALTEKLIF.

This clone was observed a handful of times. With a far larger clone one base away, a read error is the likely cause. The same CDR3 is also encoded by other DNA sequences in this sample. Called V gene: TRDV1; the J gene was not called; the DNA was not compared with TRDD3, the D call given in the table. CDR1 and CDR2 from the germline V gene are TSWWSYY and QGS. The CDR3 has 17 amino acids. Here the CDR3 reads CALGVPTNLGDLDKLIF. Here the CDR3 DNA reads TGTGCTCTTGGCGTCCCTACAAACCTGGGGGACCTCGATAAACTTATCTTT.

Notes on this clone: For this DNA, TCRdb reports the protein of a much larger clone, which diverges at residue 5, most likely from a read error; the protein presented here is translated directly from the DNA. V gene TRDV2 combines with J gene TRDJ3; TRDD3 agrees at 12 bases. Here the J gene was assigned by germline matching of the DNA, as TCRdb has none. The length of the CDR3 is 20 residues. Trimming removed 3 bases from V and 4 bases from J; junction bases left unmatched: 12. Germline CDR1 reads GEAIGNYY; CDR2 reads EKD. Here the CDR3 DNA reads TGTGCCTGTGACTCAGTACTGGGGGATACCGCGTCATGGGACACCCGACAGATGTTTTTC. Translating it yields CACDSVLGDTASWDTRQMFF.

On this clone: With a far larger clone one base away, a read error is the likely cause. Other DNA sequences within the sample encode an identical CDR3. The chain recombines TRDV3 with TRDJ1; 10 bases map to TRDD3. Here the J gene came from matching the DNA to germline, since TCRdb omits it. V lost 5 bases to trimming and J lost 5 bases; unmatched junction nucleotides: 11. The CDR3 contains 14 residues. From germline, CDR1 is TVYSNPD and CDR2 GDNSRS (reference sequence). CDR3 sequence: CAVLWGIPPDKLIF. The CDR3, as DNA: TGTGCCGTACTTTGGGGGATACCTCCGGATAAACTCATCTTT.

As concerns this clone: The TCRdb record carries a much larger clone's protein, which differs from this DNA's translation at residue 7; a read error is the likely cause, and the protein listed here is the DNA translation. The genes are TRDV1 and TRDJ1, with TRDD3 matching 10 bases. The J gene, left out of TCRdb, was set here by checking the DNA against germline. Germline V gene data show CDR1 as TSWWSYY and CDR2 as QGS. The J segment lost 0 bases and the V segment lost 4 bases, leaving 26 bases of the junction unmatched. The CDR3 contains 23 residues. The CDR3 DNA sequence: TGTGCTCTTGGGGCACCCTGTGAATTCCTACTCTGGGGGATAGGAGCTTACACCGATAAACTCATCTTT. Its translation: CALGAPCEFLLWGIGAYTDKLIF.

This clone was seen ten or more times. TCRdb's protein for this DNA is that of a much larger clone and differs from the translation at residue 11, likely a read error; the protein shown is the DNA translation. This chain joins TRDV2 and TRDJ1, with 8 bases fitting TRDD3. The J gene, left out of TCRdb, was set here by checking the DNA against germline. Germline trimming cut 0 bases from V and 3 bases from J; bases unmatched to any gene: 14. CDR3 length: 18 amino acids. Looked up from germline, CDR1 is GEAIGNYY and CDR2 is EKD. CDR3: CACDTGSLLGAHPDKLIF. Here the CDR3 DNA reads TGTGCCTGTGACACCGGTTCCTTACTGGGGGCGCACCCCGATAAACTCATCTTT.

This clone has a handful of counts. This DNA translates differently at residue 4 from the TCRdb protein, which is that of a much larger clone; a read error is likely, and the protein shown is the DNA's own translation. The V call is TRAV38-2/DV8, the J call TRDJ1; 8 nucleotides align to TRDD3. TCRdb is silent on the J gene; assignment here came from matching the DNA to germline. Germline V CDR1 and CDR2: TSESDYY, QEAYKQQN. This CDR3 spans 20 amino acids. CDR3 DNA sequence: TGTGCTTATAAGAGCTTCTACTTCCCCTGGGGATACTTGTACACCGATAAACTCATCTTT. Translated, it gives CAYKSFYFPWGYLYTDKLIF.

This clone was seen more than once but under ten times. A far larger clone is just one base off, so this is likely a read error. The same CDR3 also results from other DNA sequences found in this sample. The chain is built from TRDV1 and TRDJ1; the D gene is possibly TRDD3 (8 bases). No J gene is reported in TCRdb; it was inferred here by comparing the DNA with germline. From germline, CDR1 is TSWWSYY and CDR2 QGS. The CDR3 loop spans 24 amino acids. CDR3 coding DNA: TGTGCCCTGGGCAAATTCCTACTTCTCCCCTGGGGGACAAAAATCCCGAGGTACACGGATAAACTCATCTTT. It encodes CALGKFLLLPWGTKIPRYTDKLIF.

This clone was seen a handful of times. The protein given by TCRdb reflects a much larger clone and differs at residue 13 from this DNA's translation, likely from a read error; the protein shown is the DNA's translation. The chain uses TRDV2 and TRDJ1; 11 nucleotides agree with TRDD3. In the absence of a J gene in TCRdb, the DNA was matched to germline to assign it here. CDR3 length: 17 residues. The V gene's germline CDR1 is GEAIGNYY and CDR2 EKD. CDR3 nucleotides: TGTGCCTGTGACTCCTTACTGGGGGATAAGAACACCGGTAAACTCATCTTT. It yields the protein CACDSLLGDKNTGKLIF.

This clone was detected only a few times. This probably arose from a read error, given a far larger clone one base away. The sample has other DNA sequences that encode this CDR3 too. The gene calls are TRDV1 and TRDJ2, with D possibly being TRDD2 or TRDD3 (8 bases each). Because TCRdb records no J gene, it was assigned here through a match of the DNA to germline. V dropped 0 bases and J dropped 0 bases, with 26 bases sitting between them. The CDR3 consists of 22 residues. From germline, CDR1 is TSWWSYY and CDR2 QGS. The CDR3 coding sequence is TGTGCTCTTGGGGAACTAGGCTCTTCCTACGTGGGATACGCGCCTTTGACAGCACAACTCTTCTTT. It codes for CALGELGSSYVGYAPLTAQLFF.

This clone was found many times. This likely stems from a read error, as it lies one base from a far larger clone. Other DNA sequences in this specimen translate into the identical CDR3. V usage is TRDV3 and J usage is TRDJ1; 12 bases are shared with TRDD3. This CDR3 region has 21 residues. Germline assignment: CDR1 TVYSNPD and CDR2 GDNSRS (reference sequence). CDR3 nucleotides: TGTGCCTTTCCGATCCCTCCTAAAGCTGGGGGATACGGAAAGTACACCGATAAGCTCATCTTT. It specifies CAFPIPPKAGGYGKYTDKLIF.

This clone has ten or more counts. Since a far larger clone is one base different, this is likely a read error. The chain uses TRDV2 and TRDJ1; 7 bases align to TRDD3. This CDR3 is 20 amino acids long. The V gene's germline CDR1 is GEAIGNYY and CDR2 EKD. Trimming cost V 4 bases and J 3 bases; bases outside gene matches: 25. CDR3 sequence (DNA): TGTGCCTGTGAACCTATGGGGATAGGAAGGGTTCCAAGGGTGGCCGATAAACTCATCTTT. Encoded protein: CACEPMGIGRVPRVADKLIF.

This clone was seen many times. The protein recorded in TCRdb matches a much larger clone and deviates from this DNA's translation at residue 10, suggesting a read error; the protein here is obtained by translating the DNA. This rearrangement joins TRDV2 to TRDJ1; D not certain. TCRdb records no J gene; here it was assigned by comparing the DNA to germline. Germline V gene sequence: CDR1 GEAIGNYY, CDR2 EKD. The CDR3 contains 15 residues. V was pared by 0 bases and J by 3 bases, with 13 bases between. The CDR3 protein is CACDTKGLNADKLIF. The CDR3 DNA follows: TGTGCCTGTGACACCAAGGGGTTAAACGCCGATAAACTCATCTTT.

This clone has a handful of counts. This likely reflects a read error, since a far larger clone is one base away. This same CDR3 is encoded by further DNA sequences in the sample. The CDR3 sequence: CALGERLPYFPRRNWGNSRYTDKLIF. The CDR3 nucleotides read TGTGCTCTTGGGGAAAGATTGCCCTACTTCCCACGACGCAACTGGGGGAACTCAAGGTACACCGATAAACTCATCTTT. The V call is TRDV1, the J call TRDJ1; 9 bases agree with TRDD3. No J gene was available from TCRdb, and it was assigned here by a germline match of the DNA. The CDR3 sequence is 26 residues long. Trimming took 2 bases from V and 0 from J; bases not matched to a gene: 34. Looked up from germline, CDR1 is TSWWSYY and CDR2 is QGS.

This clone appeared a few times. The TCRdb protein comes from a much larger clone and disagrees with this DNA's translation at residue 19, likely due to a read error; the protein given here is derived from the DNA. V gene TRDV1 combines with J gene TRDJ1; TRDD3 agrees at 10 bases. Here the J gene came from matching the DNA to germline, since TCRdb omits it. V was pared by 3 bases and J by 7 bases, with 32 bases of the junction left unmatched. This CDR3 comprises 23 residues. Germline loops: CDR1 TSWWSYY, CDR2 QGS. CDR3 DNA: TGTGCTCTTGGGGACAAAGCCCCGGCATGGGGGATACTCCTCTTAGGACCTCTCCTTAAACTCATCTTT. It translates to CALGDKAPAWGILLLGPLLKLIF.

This clone has more than one count but fewer than ten. A far larger clone is only one base removed, so a read error is likely. Additional DNA sequences in this sample encode the identical CDR3. The rearrangement links TRDV1 to TRDJ1; TRDD2 or TRDD3 may be the D gene (8 bases each). The J gene, missing from TCRdb, was assigned here through DNA to germline matching. V lost 1 base and J lost 8, with 35 bases in between. CDR1 and CDR2 (germline): TSWWSYY, QGS. CDR3 length: 21 amino acids. The CDR3 reads CALGEHTPSLPTRDTPIKLIF. CDR3 in DNA: TGTGCTCTTGGGGAACACACGCCAAGTCTTCCTACGAGGGATACGCCTATCAAACTCATCTTT.

Within the sample, this clone is medium-sized (0.01 to 0.1%). Other DNA sequences in the sample encode the same CDR3. The rearrangement uses TRDV1 and TRDJ1, with 13 bases that match TRDD3. Germline V lookup: CDR1 TSWWSYY, CDR2 QGS. This CDR3 has 20 amino acids. J gave up 8 bases and V 2 bases, and 20 bases lay outside the gene matches. The CDR3 DNA follows: TGTGCTCTTGGGGAAGCCTCTGTCTCCCTCACTGGGGGATACGCGATCAAACTCATCTTT. Translated: CALGEASVSLTGGYAIKLIF.

This clone was recorded a few times. The TCRdb record carries a much larger clone's protein, which differs from this DNA's translation at residue 7; a read error is the likely cause, and the protein listed here is the DNA translation. The chain has TRDV3 and TRDJ1, with 7 bases aligning to TRDD3. Assignment of the J gene here rests on matching the DNA to germline, because TCRdb gives none. Germline lookup yields CDR1 TVYSNPD and CDR2 GDNSRS (reference sequence). The CDR3 length is 10 residues. V lost 5 bases to trimming and J lost 9 bases; unmatched junction nucleotides: 6. CDR3 loop: CALGGWELIF. CDR3 DNA sequence: TGTGCCCTAGGGGGATGGGAACTCATCTTT.

As to this clone: One base separates it from a far larger clone, so it is likely a read error. In the same sample, other DNA sequences code for this CDR3. As DNA, the CDR3 is TGTGCTCTTGGGGACACCTTACAGTTTTCCTACGTCCGGGGGATCGTAACTTACGATAAACTAATCTTT. It translates to CALGDTLQFSYVRGIVTYDKLIF. No J gene was called, and the V gene is TRDV1; the D call of TRDD3 is as the table states it, not checked on the DNA. This CDR3 comprises 23 residues. From germline, CDR1 is TSWWSYY and CDR2 QGS.